Below, 23 T cell receptor beta chains from the same sample are listed, as sequenced in a study of siplizumab effects on memory and regulatory T cells. TCRdb's copy holds only in-frame clones and misses some; the assay was immunoSEQ multiplex PCR. There are some 100,000 clones in the sample; approximately 93% occur only once, and over 5% lies in the top ten. The sequenced sample consisted of CD8+ T cells sorted from blood. The receptors here all came from a human donor in good health.

This clone was seen only once. This CDR3 is CSAYRNYEQYF. The CDR3 bases are TGCAGCGCTTACAGAAATTACGAGCAGTACTTC. V usage is TRBV29-1 and J usage is TRBJ2-7; D is ambiguous. V gave up 7 bases and J gave up 4 bases, with 11 bases separating them. CDR1 is SQVTM, CDR2 ANQGSEA, per germline. The length of the CDR3 is 11 residues.

The chain combines TRBV6-6 with TRBJ1-1; the D is unclear. This CDR3 is 12 amino acids long. In germline, CDR1 is MNHNY, CDR2 SVGAGI (reference sequence). Deletions cut 2 bases from V and 0 bases from J, with 1 base between. CDR3 sequence reads: CASSYLNTEAFF. In DNA, the CDR3 is TGTGCCAGCAGTTACCTGAACACTGAAGCTTTCTTT.

This clone has just one count. This sequence joins TRBV2 and TRBJ2-5; perhaps D is TRBD1 or TRBD2 (6 bases each). V lost 3 bases to trimming and J lost 1 base, with 12 bases between them. Germline V gene lookup returns CDR1 SNHLY and CDR2 FYNNEI. The CDR3 covers 15 residues. The CDR3 reads CASSDPGASQETQYF. CDR3 DNA: TGTGCCAGCAGTGACCCGGGGGCGAGCCAAGAGACCCAGTACTTC. Based on the CDR3 plus reference TRBV2 and TRBJ2-5, the full variable domain is EPEVTQTPSHQVTQMGQEVILRCVPISNHLYFYWYRQILGQKVEFLVSFYNNEISEKSEIFDDQFSVERPDGSNFTLKIRSTKLEDSAMYFCASSDPGASQETQYFGPGTRLLVL.

A single count supports this clone. The rearrangement joins TRBV18 to TRBJ1-5, with TRBD1 as a possible D gene (6 bases). Between the trimmed V and J ends, which lost 3 bases and 4 bases, there was a span of 16 bases. The V gene's germline CDR1 is KGHSH and CDR2 LQKENI. This CDR3 contains 16 residues. The CDR3 loop is CASSPESNRENQPQHF. CDR3 in DNA: TGTGCCAGCTCACCTGAATCAAACAGGGAGAATCAGCCCCAGCATTTT. Looking up the rest from reference TRBV18 and TRBJ1-5 gives the full variable domain: NAGVMQNPRHLVRRRGQEARLRCSPMKGHSHVYWYRQLPEEGLKFMVYLQKENIIDESGMPKERFSAEFPKEGPSILRIQQVVRGDSAAYFCASSPESNRENQPQHFGDGTRLSIL.

J is TRBJ2-1 and V is TRBV5-5; no clear D. V was pared by 5 bases and J by 0 bases, with 12 bases between. The CDR3 spans 15 residues. Germline CDR1 and CDR2: SGHKS and YYEKEE (reference sequence). CDR3 residues: CASREQASSYNEQFF. The CDR3 bases are TGTGCCAGCAGGGAGCAGGCAAGCTCCTACAATGAGCAGTTCTTC.

This rearrangement joins TRBV4-3 to TRBJ2-7; D not resolved. The germline CDR1 and CDR2 sequences are LGHNA and YSLEER. V was cut by 0 bases and J by 0 bases, with 9 bases left in between. CDR3 length: 15 amino acids. The CDR3 sequence is CASSQEKMSSYEQYF. In DNA form, the CDR3 reads TGCGCCAGCAGCCAAGAAAAGATGAGCTCCTACGAGCAGTACTTC.

This chain joins TRBV19 and TRBJ1-1, with TRBD1 identical over 9 bases. This CDR3 is built from 15 residues. Germline V gene data show CDR1 as LNHDA and CDR2 as SQIVND (reference sequence). Germline trimming cut 5 bases from V and 6 bases from J; bases unmatched to any gene: 10. CDR3 region: CASSSGQGLGAEAFF. The CDR3 nucleotides are TGTGCCAGTAGTTCCGGACAGGGGTTAGGGGCTGAAGCTTTCTTT.

The chain carries TRBV4-1 and TRBJ2-5; 11 bases align to TRBD2. The end of the DNA is better explained by TRBJ2-7, so the J call may be wrong. The germline CDR1 and CDR2 sequences are MGHRA and YSYEKL. This CDR3 has 15 amino acids. CDR3 sequence (DNA): TGCGCCAGCAGCCAGACTAGCGGGGAGCTCTACGAGCAGTACTTC. The encoded protein is CASSQTSGELYEQYF.

The V and J genes are TRBV14 and TRBJ2-2, with D perhaps being TRBD1 or TRBD2 (5 bases each). Between the trimmed V and J ends, which lost 2 bases and 5 bases, there was a span of 12 bases. This CDR3 region has 15 residues. CDR1 is SGHDN, CDR2 FVKESK, per germline. For the CDR3, the DNA is TGTGCCAGCAGCCAAAGGGACGAGTGGACCGGGGAGCTGTTTTTT. Translated: CASSQRDEWTGELFF.

The chain uses TRBV5-6 and TRBJ1-2; D remains unclear. The CDR3 runs 16 residues. Trimming stripped 2 bases from V and 1 base from J, with 15 bases between. The V gene's germline CDR1 is SGHDT and CDR2 YYEEEE. The CDR3 region has the DNA TGTGCCAGCAGCTTCTCGAGCCGGTCGGTTAACTATGGCTACACCTTC. It codes for CASSFSSRSVNYGYTF. The variable domain in full, completed from reference TRBV5-6 and TRBJ1-2, reads DAGVTQSPTHLIKTRGQQVTLRCSPKSGHDTVSWYQQALGQGPQFIFQYYEEEERQRGNFPDRFSGHQFPNYSSELNVNALLLGDSALYLCASSFSSRSVNYGYTFGSGTRLTVV.

The chain links TRBV29-1 to TRBJ1-2, with 8 bases identical to TRBD1. J was trimmed by 8 bases and V by 3 bases; bases with no gene match: 8. This CDR3 region has 13 residues. CDR1 and CDR2 (germline): SQVTM, ANQGSEA. CDR3 DNA: TGCAGCGTTGATCCCCAGGGGGCGCGCGGCTACACCTTC. Translated, it gives CSVDPQGARGYTF.

The chain carries TRBV4-1 and TRBJ2-2; TRBD2 agrees at 16 bases. This CDR3 is 19 amino acids long. Germline CDR1 MGHRA, CDR2 YSYEKL. The J segment lost 3 bases and the V segment lost 3 bases, leaving 7 bases of the junction unmatched. The CDR3 region is CASSQSPGLAGGYTGELFF. The DNA for the CDR3 is TGCGCCAGCAGCCAGTCCCCGGGACTAGCGGGAGGGTACACCGGGGAGCTGTTTTTT.

This chain's CDR3 is CASSDQRTGGLEAFF. In DNA form, the CDR3 reads TGTGCCAGCAGCGATCAACGGACAGGGGGCTTGGAAGCTTTCTTT. V and J are TRBV7-9 and TRBJ1-1; 11 bases are a match to TRBD1. The CDR3 length is 15 residues. Trimming at V came to 5 bases and at J to 8 bases, leaving 10 bases not matched to a gene. Germline loops: CDR1 SEHNR, CDR2 FQNEAQ (reference sequence).

The chain is built from TRBV7-2 and TRBJ1-5; tentatively, D is TRBD1 (5 bases). The germline V and J ends were trimmed by 1 base and 1 base, with 11 bases remaining between them. The CDR3 is 16 amino acids. The germline CDR1 and CDR2 sequences are SGHTA and FQGNSA. The CDR3: CASSLDETASNQPQHF. The CDR3 DNA reads as TGTGCCAGCAGCTTAGATGAGACAGCGAGCAATCAGCCCCAGCATTTT.

This clone has only one observation. The chain is built from TRBV14 and TRBJ2-1; either TRBD1 or TRBD2 may supply D (5 bases each). This CDR3 spans 15 amino acids. CDR1 SGHDN and CDR2 FVKESK come from the germline V gene. The V end was cut by 4 bases, the J end by 4 bases, with 14 bases between. CDR3 residues: CASSPPGAGYNEQFF. The CDR3, as DNA: TGTGCCAGCAGCCCCCCCGGGGCGGGTTACAATGAGCAGTTCTTC.

The chain employs TRBV19 and TRBJ2-7; 9 nucleotides align to TRBD1. CDR3 length equals 15 residues. Trimming at V came to 5 bases and at J to 3 bases, leaving 8 bases not matched to a gene. Germline CDR1 and CDR2: LNHDA and SQIVND (reference sequence). CDR3 DNA: TGTGCCAGTAGTTGGGGACAGGGAGGGAACTACGAGCAGTACTTC. It translates to CASSWGQGGNYEQYF.

This clone was picked up one time. The chain uses TRBV27 and TRBJ2-7; D perhaps matches TRBD2 (6 bases). The CDR3 loop spans 15 amino acids. Germline-derived CDR1 and CDR2 are MNHEY and SMNVEV (reference sequence). The V and J ends lost 0 bases and 5 bases respectively, with 14 bases between them. The chain's CDR3 is CASSLSGGSFDEQYF. Here the CDR3 DNA reads TGTGCCAGCAGTTTATCCGGGGGTAGCTTCGACGAGCAGTACTTC.

This CDR3 reads CASSQDQETQYF. The CDR3, as DNA: TGCGCCAGCAGCCAAGACCAAGAGACCCAGTACTTC. This rearrangement joins TRBV4-1 to TRBJ2-5, with D hard to call. This CDR3 has 12 amino acids. The germline V gene has CDR1 MGHRA and CDR2 YSYEKL. V lost 0 bases and J 1 base, leaving 0 bases between the germline ends.

The rearrangement uses TRBV5-1 and TRBJ1-4; a weak D match, TRBD1 (5 bases). Germline V gene lookup returns CDR1 SGHRS and CDR2 YFSETQ. The CDR3 extends over 17 amino acids. V lost 4 bases to trimming and J lost 3 bases, with 19 bases between them. The CDR3 nucleotides are TGCGCCAGCAGCATCGGACTGGGAACAGGCCCTAATGAAAAACTGTTTTTT. Its protein product is CASSIGLGTGPNEKLFF. Combining the CDR3 with reference TRBV5-1 and TRBJ1-4 gives the whole variable domain KAGVTQTPRYLIKTRGQQVTLSCSPISGHRSVSWYQQTPGQGLQFLFEYFSETQRNKGNFPGRFSGRQFSNSRSEMNVSTLELGDSALYLCASSIGLGTGPNEKLFFGSGTQLSVL.

The chain uses TRBV7-3 and TRBJ2-3; TRBD2 aligns across 8 bases. The CDR3 covers 16 residues. Trimming at V came to 5 bases and at J to 4 bases, leaving 11 bases not matched to a gene. Germline V gene lookup returns CDR1 SGHTA and CDR2 FQGTGA. This chain's CDR3 is CASSAVGAGDPDTQYF. CDR3 sequence (DNA): TGTGCCAGCAGCGCCGTGGGAGCGGGAGATCCAGATACGCAGTATTTT.

This chain links TRBV19 with TRBJ1-5, with D maybe TRBD1 (5 bases). The CDR3 contains 16 residues. Germline V gene data show CDR1 as LNHDA and CDR2 as SQIVND (reference sequence). V lost 3 bases, J lost 7 bases, and 19 bases lay in between. CDR3 protein: CASSMGRDFFGQPQHF. CDR3 nucleotide sequence: TGTGCCAGTAGTATGGGGCGGGATTTTTTTGGCCAGCCCCAGCATTTT.

This chain uses TRBV9 with TRBJ2-3; no clear D. V lost 4 bases and J 4 bases, leaving 7 bases between the germline ends. The CDR3 is 12 amino acids. Germline loops: CDR1 SGDLS, CDR2 YYNGEE. CDR3 loop: CASSPPADTQYF. The CDR3, as DNA: TGTGCCAGCAGCCCCCCTGCAGATACGCAGTATTTT.

This chain links TRBV18 with TRBJ2-7; D is possibly TRBD1 (5 bases). CDR1 is KGHSH, CDR2 LQKENI, per germline. Between the trimmed V and J ends, which lost 3 bases and 0 bases, there was a span of 12 bases. This CDR3 comprises 15 residues. CDR3 sequence: CASSPSLGVSYEQYF. In DNA, the CDR3 is TGTGCCAGCTCACCGTCTCTAGGGGTCTCCTACGAGCAGTACTTC.